This T cell receptor beta chain was captured in a study of T cell responses to AZD1222 COVID-19 vaccine. Per the germline V gene, CDR1 is SGHVS and CDR2 is FNYEAQ. This CDR3 is built from 15 residues. The V gene end was trimmed by 4 bases and the J gene end by 8 bases; junction bases not matched to a gene: 11. Study-wide results and caveats: No day 14 peak samples; only post-peak repertoires were characterized.

The method was immunoSEQ multiplex PCR; TCRdb's version includes in-frame clones alone and lacks a portion of them. The sample carries around 110,000 clones, 87% recorded once. This clone was detected once. Its antigen is not known. The chain joins TRBV7-6 to TRBJ1-3; 7 bases match TRBD1. The material was peripheral blood, obtained on day 0 of AZD1222 vaccination. This receptor was taken from an adult in good health. The chain's CDR3 is CASSWTGLVVYTIYF. In DNA, the CDR3 is TGTGCCAGCAGCTGGACAGGATTAGTCGTGTACACCATATATTTT.